This T cell receptor (beta chain) emerged from a study of CD8+ T cells in alopecia areata. V was clipped by 4 bases and J by 4 bases, with 11 bases between them. The CDR3 sequence is 14 residues long. Germline-derived CDR1 and CDR2 are MNHEY and SMNVEV (reference sequence). Extracted from the samples, RNA was reverse transcribed into cDNA to serve as the sequencing template. Only in-frame clones appear in the TCRdb table, and some are missing; sequencing was by immunoSEQ multiplex PCR. The sample yields some 120,000 clones, 45% to 50% seen once. In the case of this clone: Its antigen is unidentified.

Notes on the study in general: Across lesional scalp, and particularly alopecia totalis/universalis, clonality surpassed that of normal scalp.

V is TRBV27 and J is TRBJ2-1; unclear D gene. Sequences were obtained from NKG2D-low CD8+ T cells sorted from blood. This receptor was obtained from a human donor with alopecia areata. In nucleotides, the CDR3 is TGTGCCAGCAGTTCACTCATCACTTACAATGAGCAGTTCTTC. This gives the protein CASSSLITYNEQFF.